This TCR beta chain comes out of a study of post-analysis software for immune sequencing data. Study overall: Both relapsing-remitting and secondary progressive multiple sclerosis featured among the disease courses, as did progressive-relapsing multiple sclerosis.

Sequencing libraries made from TCR beta cDNA carried unique molecular identifiers. T cells numbering roughly 1 to 10 million yielded cDNA molecules that totaled roughly 500,000. TCRdb independently ran MiXCR on the PCR reads; one entry per CDR3 protein. The data hold approximately 630,000 distinct CDR3 sequences, with 59% observed a single time. The study's findings and limits: By F measure, samples from a shared preparation batch strongly co-clustered. Elevated frequency relative to controls characterized roughly 5 TRBV segments in patients, TRBV5-6, TRBV5-1 and TRBV20-1 among them. Diversity measured as normalized Chao1 was significantly lower in multiple sclerosis patients than in controls.

Turning to this clonotype: Its target is not known. One junction end disagrees with the germline gene, perhaps due to a read error.

CDR3 length: 15 amino acids. Germline lookup yields CDR1 DFQATT and CDR2 SNEGSKA (reference sequence). Specimen: blood. The chain has TRBV20-1 and TRBJ2-3, with D possibly being TRBD2 (5 bases). The TCR was taken from a girl aged 2 to 10 with multiple sclerosis. DNA of the CDR3: TGCAGTACTAGAGATCCTAGAGCTAGCACAGATACGCAGTATTTT. The encoded protein is CSTRDPRASTDTQYF.